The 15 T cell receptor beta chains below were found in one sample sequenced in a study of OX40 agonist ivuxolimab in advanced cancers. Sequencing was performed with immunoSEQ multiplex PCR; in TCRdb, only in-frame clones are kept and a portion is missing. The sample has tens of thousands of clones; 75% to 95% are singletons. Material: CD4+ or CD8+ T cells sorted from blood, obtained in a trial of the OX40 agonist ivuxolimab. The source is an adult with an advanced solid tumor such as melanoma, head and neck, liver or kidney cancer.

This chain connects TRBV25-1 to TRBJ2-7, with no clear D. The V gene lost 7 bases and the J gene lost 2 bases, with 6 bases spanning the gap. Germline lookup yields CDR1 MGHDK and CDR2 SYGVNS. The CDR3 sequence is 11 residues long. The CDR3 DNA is TGTGCCAGCACCGGCGCCTACGAGCAGTACTTC. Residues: CASTGAYEQYF.

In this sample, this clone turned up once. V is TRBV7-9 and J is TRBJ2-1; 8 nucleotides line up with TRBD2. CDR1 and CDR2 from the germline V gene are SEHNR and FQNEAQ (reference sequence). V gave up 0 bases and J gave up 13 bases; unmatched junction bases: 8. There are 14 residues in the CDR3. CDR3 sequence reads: CASSLAAVLAEQFF. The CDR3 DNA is TGTGCCAGCAGCTTAGCCGCGGTACTAGCGGAACAGTTCTTC.

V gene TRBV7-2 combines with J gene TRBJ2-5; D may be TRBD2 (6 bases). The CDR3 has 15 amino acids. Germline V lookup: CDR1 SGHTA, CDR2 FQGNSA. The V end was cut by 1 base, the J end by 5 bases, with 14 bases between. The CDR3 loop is CASSLEWRAGETQYF. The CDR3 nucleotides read TGTGCCAGCAGCTTAGAATGGAGGGCGGGTGAGACCCAGTACTTC.

CDR3 coding DNA: TGTGCCAGCAATCGGGACCGCGGTCCATACGAGCAGTACTTC. Translation gives CASNRDRGPYEQYF. V usage is TRBV11-3 and J usage is TRBJ2-7; D assignment may be TRBD1 or TRBD2 (5 bases each). With 7 bases removed from V and 4 bases from J, the gap between germline ends came to 17 bases. This CDR3 region has 14 residues. CDR1 is SGHNT and CDR2 is YENEEA in the germline V gene.

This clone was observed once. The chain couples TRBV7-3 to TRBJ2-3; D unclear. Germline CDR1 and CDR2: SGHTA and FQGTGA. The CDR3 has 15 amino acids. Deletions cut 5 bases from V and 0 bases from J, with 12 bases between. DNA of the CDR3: TGTGCCAGCAGCCGAGGCGGATCTAGCACAGATACGCAGTATTTT. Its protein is CASSRGGSSTDTQYF.

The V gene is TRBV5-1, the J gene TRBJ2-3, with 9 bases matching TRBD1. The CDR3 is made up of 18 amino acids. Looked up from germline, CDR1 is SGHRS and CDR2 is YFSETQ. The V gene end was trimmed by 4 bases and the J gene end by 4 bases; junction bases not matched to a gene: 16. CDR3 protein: CASSPYTPGTGSADTQYF. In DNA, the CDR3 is TGCGCCAGCAGCCCGTACACCCCGGGGACAGGGAGCGCAGATACGCAGTATTTT.

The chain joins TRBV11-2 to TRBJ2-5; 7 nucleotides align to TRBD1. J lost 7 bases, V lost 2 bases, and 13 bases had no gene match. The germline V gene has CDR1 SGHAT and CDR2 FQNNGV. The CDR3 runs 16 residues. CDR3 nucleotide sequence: TGTGCCAGCAGCTTAATCACAGGGGCCGGCGTTGGGACCCAGTACTTC. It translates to CASSLITGAGVGTQYF.

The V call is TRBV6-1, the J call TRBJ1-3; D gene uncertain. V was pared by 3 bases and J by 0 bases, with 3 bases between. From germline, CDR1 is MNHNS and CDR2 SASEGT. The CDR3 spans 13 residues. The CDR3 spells CASSEGSGNTIYF. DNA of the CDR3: TGTGCCAGCAGTGAGGGCTCTGGAAACACCATATATTTT.

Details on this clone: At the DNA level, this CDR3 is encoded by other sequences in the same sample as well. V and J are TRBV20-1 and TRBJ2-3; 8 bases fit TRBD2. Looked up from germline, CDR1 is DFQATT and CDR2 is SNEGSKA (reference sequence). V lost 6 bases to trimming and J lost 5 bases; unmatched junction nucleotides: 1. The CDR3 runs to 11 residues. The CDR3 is CSATSGDTQYF. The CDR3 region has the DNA TGCAGTGCAACTAGCGGAGATACGCAGTATTTT.

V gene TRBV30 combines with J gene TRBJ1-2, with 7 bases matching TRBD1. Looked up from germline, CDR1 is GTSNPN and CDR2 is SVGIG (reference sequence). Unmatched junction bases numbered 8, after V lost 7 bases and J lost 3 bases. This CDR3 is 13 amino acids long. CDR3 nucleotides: TGTGCCTCGAAGACAGGGAAGGACTATGGCTACACCTTC. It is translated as CASKTGKDYGYTF.

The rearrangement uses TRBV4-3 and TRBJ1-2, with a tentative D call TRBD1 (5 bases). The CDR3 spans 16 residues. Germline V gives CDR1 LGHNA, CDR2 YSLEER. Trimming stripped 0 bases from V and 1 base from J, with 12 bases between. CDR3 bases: TGCGCCAGCAGCCAAGAGCAGGGCTGGAGTAACTATGGCTACACCTTC. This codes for CASSQEQGWSNYGYTF.

CDR3 nucleotide sequence: TGTGCCAGTAGTATAGCGGGAGGACAGGCCTGGGGCACCGGGGAGCTGTTTTTT. Residues: CASSIAGGQAWGTGELFF. The chain links TRBV19 to TRBJ2-2; possibly TRBD1 or TRBD2 for D (7 bases each). The CDR3 is made up of 18 amino acids. Between the trimmed V and J ends, which lost 1 base and 4 bases, there was a span of 19 bases. From germline, CDR1 is LNHDA and CDR2 SQIVND (reference sequence).

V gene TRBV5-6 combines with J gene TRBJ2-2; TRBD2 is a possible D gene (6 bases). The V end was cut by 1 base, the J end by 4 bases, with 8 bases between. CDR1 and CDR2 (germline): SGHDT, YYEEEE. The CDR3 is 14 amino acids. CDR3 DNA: TGTGCCAGCAGCTTGTTGGGGGGCACCGGGGAGCTGTTTTTT. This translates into CASSLLGGTGELFF.

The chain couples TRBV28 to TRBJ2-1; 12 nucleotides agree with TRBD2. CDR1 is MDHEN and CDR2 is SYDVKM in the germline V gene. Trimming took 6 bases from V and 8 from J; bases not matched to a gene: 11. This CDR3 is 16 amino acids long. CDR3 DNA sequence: TGTGCCAGCAGCTCTCCCGGACTAGCGGGAAGTGATGAGCAGTTCTTC. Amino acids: CASSSPGLAGSDEQFF.

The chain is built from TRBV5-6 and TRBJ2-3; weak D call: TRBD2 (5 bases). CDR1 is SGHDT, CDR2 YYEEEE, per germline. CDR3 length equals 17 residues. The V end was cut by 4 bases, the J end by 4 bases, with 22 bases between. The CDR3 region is CASSMGLRPSRADTQYF. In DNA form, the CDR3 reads TGTGCCAGCAGCATGGGTCTCCGCCCCTCGAGGGCAGATACGCAGTATTTT. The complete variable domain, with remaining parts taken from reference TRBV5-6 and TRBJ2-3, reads DAGVTQSPTHLIKTRGQQVTLRCSPKSGHDTVSWYQQALGQGPQFIFQYYEEEERQRGNFPDRFSGHQFPNYSSELNVNALLLGDSALYLCASSMGLRPSRADTQYFGPGTRLTVL.